The TCR beta chain under discussion was sequenced for a study of blood T cell repertoires in COVID-19. Turning to the study itself: T cells, B-cell-depleted T cells, or PBMCs supplied cDNA or gDNA.

Researchers sorted participants into cohorts using their self-reported clinical history. TCRdb's table, derived via immunoSEQ multiplex PCR, lists solely in-frame clones and lacks some. The data hold around 310,000 clones, with around 91% observed a single time. The germline V gene encodes CDR1 SQVTM and CDR2 ANQGSEA. Trimming stripped 6 bases from V and 0 bases from J, with 10 bases between. The CDR3 runs to 13 residues. The sample was PBMCs or T cells enriched from blood (not recorded which). The receptor was derived from a woman in her 40s who had recovered from COVID-19. The rearrangement joins TRBV29-1 to TRBJ2-3, with D perhaps matching TRBD1 (5 bases). The DNA of the CDR3 is TGCAGCGTCGACAGTTATAGCACAGATACGCAGTATTTT. Translating it yields CSVDSYSTDTQYF.